This TCR beta chain was identified during a study of blood T cell repertoires in COVID-19. Trimming cost V 3 bases and J 0 bases, with 9 bases left between them. CDR3 size: 14 residues. Looked up from germline, CDR1 is SGDLS and CDR2 is YYNGEE. Repertoires were generated with immunoSEQ multiplex PCR, while TCRdb's copy carries only in-frame clones and drops some. The sample has roughly 87,000 clones, around 82% seen once. V usage is TRBV9 and J usage is TRBJ1-2; D may be TRBD1 (6 bases). The material sequenced was peripheral blood. The sequence derives from a woman of 80 years or more with COVID-19, enrolled during active disease. CDR3 bases: TGTGCCAGCAGCGCCTGGGACACTAACTATGGCTACACCTTC. It translates to CASSAWDTNYGYTF. The full variable domain, rest sourced from reference TRBV9 and TRBJ1-2, is DSGVTQTPKHLITATGQRVTLRCSPRSGDLSVYWYQQSLDQGLQFLIQYYNGEERAKGNILERFSAQQFPDLHSELNLSSLELGDSALYFCASSAWDTNYGYTFGSGTRLTVV.